This TCR beta chain was recorded in a study of T cells in Graves' hyperthyroidism and ophthalmopathy. Amplification targeted TCR beta CDR3 regions from RNA transcripts. Carried out on the TCR CDR3, a first-round RT-PCR used the HTBI primer set. TCRdb reprocessed the multiplex PCR reads with MiXCR, giving one entry per CDR3 protein. The sample lists a few hundred thousand distinct CDR3 sequences; about a fifth were seen once. The germline CDR1 and CDR2 sequences are SGHRS and YFSETQ. The CDR3 runs to 15 residues. V lost 2 bases, J lost 2 bases, and 3 bases stayed unmatched. The rearrangement joins TRBV5-1 to TRBJ2-1; 8 nucleotides align to TRBD1. This TCR was sampled from a young man with Graves' ophthalmopathy. The sequencing sample was made of blood. DNA of the CDR3: TGCGCCAGCAGCTTCACAGGGGGTGCCTACAATGAGCAGTTCTTC. Amino acid sequence: CASSFTGGAYNEQFF.